The rows below give T cell receptor beta chains drawn from one sample of a study of blood T cell repertoires in COVID-19. TCRdb keeps only in-frame clones here, not all; method: immunoSEQ multiplex PCR. The data show about 220,000 clones, with 80% to 90% seen just once and about 15% held by the top ten. Sequencing was carried out using PBMCs or T cells enriched from blood (not recorded which). These receptors were taken from a woman aged 45 to 65 with acute COVID-19. CDR3s include the opening cysteine and the closing phenylalanine or tryptophan. A D gene is named only where the DNA matches it firmly. Some rows have no size entry. The others give once, few or many, or a class for an expanded clone.

clone_size,j_call,v_call,d_call,cdr3_aa,cdr3_nt
once,TRBJ2-7,TRBV7-2,-,CASSLAYAYEQYF,TGTGCCAGCAGCTTAGCGTATGCCTACGAGCAGTACTTC
-,TRBJ2-2,TRBV11-3,TRBD2,CASSLGLAGPGELFF,TGTGCCAGCAGCTTAGGGCTAGCGGGCCCCGGGGAGCTGTTTTTT
-,TRBJ2-5,TRBV3-1/TRBV3-2,TRBD2,CASSHGGLAGTQYF,TGTGCCAGCAGCCACGGCGGGCTAGCGGGAACCCAGTACTTC
few,TRBJ1-1,TRBV19,-,CASIEGRGMNTEAFF,TGTGCCAGTATTGAGGGGAGGGGGATGAACACTGAAGCTTTCTTT
few,TRBJ1-5,TRBV5-6,TRBD1,CASSLADTGGAWPQHF,TGTGCCAGCAGCTTGGCGGATACAGGGGGCGCGTGGCCCCAGCATTTT
-,TRBJ2-1,TRBV29-1,-,CSVEKGLFRREQFF,TGCAGCGTTGAAAAGGGACTCTTCAGGCGTGAGCAGTTCTTC
-,TRBJ1-2,TRBV5-1,TRBD1,CASSLGQGWDGYTF,TGCGCCAGCAGCTTGGGACAGGGATGGGATGGCTACACCTTC
-,TRBJ2-3,TRBV3-1/TRBV3-2,TRBD2,CASSQAITGGADTQYF,TGTGCCAGCAGCCAAGCTATAACGGGAGGGGCAGATACGCAGTATTTT
-,TRBJ2-1,TRBV28,-,CASRSSYNEQFF,TGTGCCAGCCGGAGCTCCTACAATGAGCAGTTCTTC
once,TRBJ2-7,TRBV9,-,CASSVEGDEQYF,TGTGCCAGCAGCGTAGAGGGGGACGAGCAGTACTTC
few,TRBJ2-7,TRBV2,-,CASRPGQMGSEQYF,TGTGCCAGCAGGCCGGGACAAATGGGGTCCGAGCAGTACTTC
-,TRBJ2-1,TRBV11-2,TRBD2,CASSLGGGAGEAEQFF,TGTGCCAGCAGCTTAGGCGGTGGTGCGGGAGAGGCTGAGCAGTTCTTC
-,TRBJ2-4,TRBV27,TRBD1,CASSSTGGSYIQYF,TGTGCCAGCAGCTCGACAGGGGGCAGTTACATTCAGTACTTC
-,TRBJ1-1,TRBV29-1,TRBD1,CSVVVRGRDPEAFF,TGCAGCGTTGTGGTCAGGGGGCGCGACCCTGAAGCTTTCTTT
-,TRBJ2-1,TRBV2,-,CASNWRSGGEQFF,TGTGCCAGCAATTGGCGGAGCGGCGGGGAGCAGTTCTTC
-,TRBJ1-5,TRBV27,-,CASSLLSLGDDQPQHF,TGTGCCAGCAGTTTATTGTCCCTGGGAGACGATCAGCCCCAGCATTTT
once,TRBJ2-5,TRBV19,TRBD2,CASIGAGRGETQYF,TGTGCCAGTATAGGAGCGGGAAGGGGAGAGACCCAGTACTTC
-,TRBJ1-2,TRBV30,-,CASSGLNYGYTF,TGTGCCTCCTCGGGACTAAACTATGGCTACACCTTC
-,TRBJ2-7,TRBV11-3,-,CASSVDSSYEQYF,TGTGCCAGCAGCGTGGACAGTAGCTACGAGCAGTACTTC
-,TRBJ1-2,TRBV5-4,-,CASSSGVTYGYTF,TGTGCCAGCAGTTCTGGAGTAACCTATGGCTACACCTTC
-,TRBJ2-7,TRBV6-5,-,CASSPRPGPYEQYF,TGTGCCAGCAGTCCCCGCCCAGGGCCCTACGAGCAGTACTTC
-,TRBJ2-5,TRBV6-5,TRBD1,CASRLSGQQETQYF,TGTGCCAGCAGACTGTCGGGACAGCAAGAGACCCAGTACTTC
-,TRBJ1-1,TRBV4-2,-,CASSQEGSLGLAEAFF,TGTGCCAGCAGCCAAGAAGGGAGTTTGGGATTGGCTGAAGCTTTCTTT
-,TRBJ1-1,TRBV6-5,TRBD1,CASRRQGWTEAFF,TGTGCCAGCAGACGACAGGGGTGGACTGAAGCTTTCTTT
once,TRBJ1-1,TRBV7-9,TRBD1,CASSLASDRGKAFF,TGTGCCAGCAGCTTAGCGTCGGACAGGGGGAAAGCTTTCTTT
-,TRBJ1-1,TRBV20-1,-,CSASTGPLNTEAFF,TGCAGTGCTAGTACAGGGCCGTTGAACACTGAAGCTTTCTTT
-,TRBJ2-2,TRBV5-1,-,CASSLLQGNTGELFF,TGCGCCAGCAGCTTGTTACAGGGGAACACCGGGGAGCTGTTTTTT
-,TRBJ2-3,TRBV27,TRBD2,CASRPAGGPADTQYF,TGTGCCAGCAGACCAGCGGGAGGGCCAGCAGATACGCAGTATTTT
-,TRBJ1-2,TRBV15,-,CATSRVGIGSIPGNYGYTF,TGTGCCACCAGCAGAGTTGGCATAGGGAGTATCCCGGGGAACTATGGCTACACCTTC
-,TRBJ2-3,TRBV4-1,TRBD2,CASSSRLAGSTDTQYF,TGCGCCAGCAGCTCGAGACTAGCGGGGTCCACAGATACGCAGTATTTT
-,TRBJ2-1,TRBV4-3,-,CASSQEGEEDVNEQFF,TGCGCCAGCAGCCAAGAAGGCGAGGAGGACGTCAATGAGCAGTTCTTC
-,TRBJ2-7,TRBV19,TRBD2,CASSIGLAGSSYEQYF,TGTGCCAGTAGTATTGGACTAGCGGGCAGCTCCTACGAGCAGTACTTC
many,TRBJ2-7,TRBV2,-,CASSGSLGRGNTYEQYF,TGTGCCAGCAGTGGCTCCCTGGGCAGGGGTAACACCTACGAGCAGTACTTC
-,TRBJ2-1,TRBV5-1,TRBD2,CASSPMLAGAADEQFF,TGCGCCAGCAGCCCCATGCTAGCGGGAGCCGCCGATGAGCAGTTCTTC
-,TRBJ2-1,TRBV5-1,TRBD1,CASSLDRGRGEQFF,TGCGCCAGCAGCTTGGACAGGGGGCGCGGTGAGCAGTTCTTC
-,TRBJ1-5,TRBV24-1,-,CATSDSGSNQPQHF,TGTGCCACCAGTGATTCGGGGAGCAATCAGCCCCAGCATTTT
once,TRBJ2-2,TRBV28,TRBD2,CASSSWGSGATGELFF,TGTGCCAGCAGTTCCTGGGGTAGCGGGGCCACCGGGGAGCTGTTTTTT
-,TRBJ1-2,TRBV3-1/TRBV3-2,-,CASSQGPGGYGYTF,TGTGCCAGCAGCCAAGGTCCCGGGGGCTATGGCTACACCTTC
-,TRBJ2-7,TRBV28,-,CASSLPSMGHDNEQYF,TGTGCCAGCAGTTTACCCTCAATGGGACATGACAACGAGCAGTACTTC
-,TRBJ2-7,TRBV28,-,CASTGESYEQYF,TGTGCCAGCACAGGCGAAAGCTACGAGCAGTACTTC
-,TRBJ2-1,TRBV28,TRBD2,CATEPLGLAGASSYNEQFF,TGTGCCACCGAGCCCCTTGGACTAGCGGGGGCGAGCTCCTACAATGAGCAGTTCTTC
-,TRBJ1-4,TRBV6-5,TRBD1,CASSYDYRGSWEKLFF,TGTGCCAGCAGTTACGATTACAGGGGGAGTTGGGAAAAACTGTTTTTT
once,TRBJ1-1,TRBV18,-,CASSPPGASTEAFF,TGTGCCAGCTCACCACCGGGGGCGAGCACTGAAGCTTTCTTT
-,TRBJ1-1,TRBV7-8,-,CASSLDRMNTEAFF,TGTGCCAGCAGCTTAGACAGGATGAACACTGAAGCTTTCTTT
-,TRBJ2-1,TRBV7-9,TRBD2,CASSLSGLAGGSYNEQFF,TGTGCCAGCAGCTTATCCGGACTAGCGGGAGGGTCCTACAATGAGCAGTTCTTC
-,TRBJ1-2,TRBV5-4,-,CASSLEMGGPYGYTF,TGTGCCAGCAGCTTGGAAATGGGGGGACCCTATGGCTACACCTTC
-,TRBJ2-2,TRBV9,-,CASSVGASWTGELFF,TGTGCCAGCAGCGTAGGGGCTAGCTGGACCGGGGAGCTGTTTTTT
-,TRBJ1-5,TRBV6-5,TRBD1,CASRGTGNQPQHF,TGTGCCAGCAGAGGGACAGGAAATCAGCCCCAGCATTTT
-,TRBJ1-5,TRBV27,TRBD1,CASSLRGTGPNQPQHF,TGTGCCAGCAGTCTACGAGGGACAGGTCCTAATCAGCCCCAGCATTTT
-,TRBJ1-6,TRBV27,TRBD1,CASSPQGDNSPLHF,TGTGCCAGCAGTCCACAGGGGGATAATTCACCCCTCCACTTT
-,TRBJ1-5,TRBV18,-,CASSPVFGQGSNQPQHF,TGTGCCAGCTCACCAGTGTTTGGGCAGGGGAGCAATCAGCCCCAGCATTTT
-,TRBJ1-5,TRBV19,-,CASSLRDTNQPQHF,TGTGCCAGTAGTCTCCGGGACACCAATCAGCCCCAGCATTTT
-,TRBJ1-4,TRBV10-3,TRBD1,CAIRTGLNEKLFF,TGTGCCATAAGGACAGGGCTAAATGAAAAACTGTTTTTT